The entry below describes one T cell receptor (beta chain). Some clones are missing from TCRdb's copy, which holds only in-frame ones; the method was immunoSEQ multiplex PCR. In the table there are 180,000 or so clones, around 87% of which are singletons. This sample is part of a study of blood T cell repertoires in COVID-19. V was pared by 0 bases and J by 0 bases, with 9 bases between. CDR3 length: 16 residues. Germline CDR1 MNHEY, CDR2 SMNVEV (reference sequence). Sequencing used peripheral blood. This clonotype was sampled from a man in his forties or fifties with active or convalescent COVID-19. This chain uses TRBV27 with TRBJ1-5, with a tentative D call TRBD1 (5 bases). CDR3 coding DNA: TGTGCCAGCAGTTTATCAGCAGGGAATAGCAATCAGCCCCAGCATTTT. It codes for CASSLSAGNSNQPQHF.